The next 16 T cell receptor beta chains were all read from a single sample in a study of shared clonotypes between healthy human individuals. Naive CD8 cells lacked CD45RO, underwent positive selection for CCR7 and left out terminally differentiated effector memory CD45RA+ cells. Data came from immunoSEQ multiplex PCR; TCRdb stores just in-frame clones and leaves some out. This table holds some 2.1 million clones, over 85% found once. The sequencing input was naive CD8+ T cells sorted from blood. Source of these receptors: a man aged 18 to 29 in good health.

The chain employs TRBV27 and TRBJ1-6; D call uncertain. Trimming shortened V by 5 bases and J by 0 bases, and 11 bases separated the two germline ends. This CDR3 is 16 amino acids long. Germline CDR1 and CDR2: MNHEY and SMNVEV (reference sequence). CDR3 bases: TGTGCCAGCAGTCCGAACCGCAACTCCTATAATTCACCCCTCCACTTT. Translating gives CASSPNRNSYNSPLHF.

This clone was detected only once. V is TRBV7-3 and J is TRBJ1-1; 10 bases align to TRBD1. Looked up from germline, CDR1 is SGHTA and CDR2 is FQGTGA. The trim removed 6 bases at V and 2 bases at J, leaving 12 bases unmatched. The CDR3 has 17 residues. The CDR3 loop reads CASRLTGGGFKNTEAFF. The CDR3 DNA reads TGTGCCAGCAGGCTGACAGGGGGCGGATTTAAAAACACTGAAGCTTTCTTT.

The chain employs TRBV28 and TRBJ1-5, with D uncertain. Germline-derived CDR1 and CDR2 are MDHEN and SYDVKM. Trimming left V 9 bases short and J 0 bases short, with 18 bases between. This CDR3 has 16 residues. The CDR3 spells CASQDPNQYSNQPQHF. DNA of the CDR3: TGTGCCAGTCAGGACCCGAATCAATATAGCAATCAGCCCCAGCATTTT.

The J gene is TRBJ2-2, the V gene TRBV30, with D perhaps TRBD2 (6 bases). The germline gives CDR1 GTSNPN, CDR2 SVGIG (reference sequence). The CDR3 loop spans 14 amino acids. V was pared by 7 bases and J by 2 bases, with 14 bases between. CDR3 bases: TGTGCCTTCGGTGGGGGGTCCAACACCGGGGAGCTGTTTTTT. Translated: CAFGGGSNTGELFF. The variable domain in full, with the rest retrieved from reference TRBV30 and TRBJ2-2, is SQTIHQWPATLVQPVGSPLSLECTVEGTSNPNLYWYRQAAGRGLQLLFYSVGIGQISSEVPQNLSASRPQDRQFILSSKKLLLSDSGFYLCAFGGGSNTGELFFGEGSRLTVL.

J is TRBJ1-1 and V is TRBV11-2, with 10 bases identical to TRBD1. This CDR3 has 16 residues. Germline V lookup: CDR1 SGHAT, CDR2 FQNNGV. V shed 4 bases, J shed 4 bases, and the junction held 9 bases outside the gene matches. This chain's CDR3 is CASSSTADRGSTEAFF. Here the CDR3 DNA reads TGTGCCAGCAGCTCAACCGCGGACAGGGGGTCCACTGAAGCTTTCTTT.

CDR3 in DNA: TGTGCCAGCAGTAAAGGGGGCTCATTGGACGAGCAGTACTTC. Its protein product is CASSKGGSLDEQYF. V is TRBV28 and J is TRBJ2-7, with TRBD1 matching over 7 bases. With 5 bases clipped from V and 5 bases from J, the junction kept 9 bases outside the gene matches. Germline CDR1 reads MDHEN; CDR2 reads SYDVKM. This CDR3 is 14 amino acids long. Full variable domain (outside the CDR3, taken from reference TRBV28 and TRBJ2-7): DVKVTQSSRYLVKRTGEKVFLECVQDMDHENMFWYRQDPGLGLRLIYFSYDVKMKEKGDIPEGYSVSREKKERFSLILESASTNQTSMYLCASSKGGSLDEQYFGPGTRLTVT.

The rearrangement links TRBV5-6 to TRBJ2-2; 10 bases are shared with TRBD1. This CDR3 region has 16 residues. Germline V lookup: CDR1 SGHDT, CDR2 YYEEEE. The junction had 5 bases not matched to a gene; V was cut back by 3 bases and J by 3 bases. CDR3 sequence (DNA): TGTGCCAGCAGCTCAGGGGACAGGGGCTACACCGGGGAGCTGTTTTTT. Translation gives CASSSGDRGYTGELFF.

This chain links TRBV4-3 with TRBJ2-3; the match to TRBD2 covers 8 bases. Trimming took 1 base from V and 0 from J; bases not matched to a gene: 3. The CDR3 length is 16 residues. Germline CDR1 and CDR2: LGHNA and YSLEER. CDR3 in DNA: TGCGCCAGCAGCCAAGTGCTAGCGGGTAGCACAGATACGCAGTATTTT. This translates into CASSQVLAGSTDTQYF.

The chain is built from TRBV4-1 and TRBJ1-2; D gene uncertain. Trimming pared 0 bases from V and 0 bases from J, leaving 17 bases between. Germline V CDR1 and CDR2: MGHRA, YSYEKL. This CDR3 region has 18 residues. CDR3 residues: CASSQDPGWTLANYGYTF. The CDR3 bases are TGCGCCAGCAGCCAAGATCCGGGATGGACGTTAGCTAACTATGGCTACACCTTC.

V and J are TRBV2 and TRBJ2-7; TRBD2 might be the D (7 bases). This CDR3 comprises 14 residues. Trimming took 7 bases from V and 4 from J, leaving 17 bases between them. Germline CDR1 and CDR2: SNHLY and FYNNEI. CDR3 sequence reads: CASTWGEGTYEQYF. CDR3 sequence (DNA): TGTGCCAGCACTTGGGGGGAGGGGACATACGAGCAGTACTTC.

The chain carries TRBV30 and TRBJ1-5; D is undetermined. The germline V and J ends were trimmed by 1 base and 4 bases, with 11 bases remaining between them. There are 14 residues in the CDR3. CDR1 is GTSNPN and CDR2 is SVGIG in the germline V gene (reference sequence). The CDR3 DNA sequence: TGTGCCTGGAGTGAGGCCGGGCTAAATCAGCCCCAGCATTTT. Protein product: CAWSEAGLNQPQHF.

The genes are TRBV25-1 and TRBJ2-7; 12 bases are shared with TRBD2. CDR1 is MGHDK and CDR2 is SYGVNS in the germline V gene. The V and J ends lost 6 bases and 0 bases, in that order; junction bases with no gene match: 3. This CDR3 is 15 amino acids long. CDR3 residues: CASSETSGSSYEQYF. Here the CDR3 DNA reads TGTGCCAGCAGCGAGACTAGCGGGAGCTCCTACGAGCAGTACTTC.

The V gene is TRBV29-1, the J gene TRBJ2-1, with 7 positions matching TRBD1. The CDR3 runs 11 residues. The V and J ends lost 7 bases and 5 bases, in that order; junction bases with no gene match: 2. Germline V gives CDR1 SQVTM, CDR2 ANQGSEA. CDR3 nucleotides: TGCAGCGCTGGGACAGACAATGAGCAGTTCTTC. Protein product: CSAGTDNEQFF.

This sequence joins TRBV2 and TRBJ2-2; D uncertain. Per germline, CDR1 SNHLY and CDR2 FYNNEI. Deletions cut 2 bases from V and 7 bases from J, with 17 bases between. CDR3 length: 16 amino acids. This CDR3 is CASSEFRLDKNGELFF. The CDR3 DNA reads as TGTGCCAGCAGTGAATTTAGGTTAGATAAAAACGGGGAGCTGTTTTTT.

A single count supports this clone. In the same sample, other DNA sequences code for this CDR3. V usage is TRBV9 and J usage is TRBJ2-3, with D unresolved. The CDR3 is made up of 12 amino acids. Trimming left V 0 bases short and J 5 bases short, with 4 bases between. From germline, CDR1 is SGDLS and CDR2 YYNGEE. In nucleotides, the CDR3 is TGTGCCAGCAGCGTAGGGTTAGATACGCAGTATTTT. It is translated as CASSVGLDTQYF.

Note on this clone: Other DNA sequences in the same sample also yield this CDR3. This chain links TRBV27 with TRBJ2-5; D remains ambiguous. The CDR3 length is 14 residues. Trimming shortened V by 3 bases and J by 1 base, and 9 bases separated the two germline ends. Germline lookup yields CDR1 MNHEY and CDR2 SMNVEV (reference sequence). The CDR3 region is CASSFLGSQETQYF. The CDR3 DNA is TGTGCCAGCAGTTTCCTAGGGTCCCAAGAGACCCAGTACTTC.